The present TCR beta chain was sequenced within a study of a mutant IDH1 vaccine in newly diagnosed glioma. At the level of the study: Treated patients were around 60% male, roughly 38% female, mean age about 41 years. Most had both radiotherapy and temozolomide beforehand; others had only one.

Study findings and constraints: It was 80% to 95% of patients that developed vaccine-induced immune responses.

Time point: week 11, during vaccination. The vaccine gave 300 ug of a 20-mer mutant IDH1 peptide subcutaneously per dose. Diagnosis in the donors showed new WHO grade 3 or 4 astrocytomas that were IDH1-mutant and ATRX-lost. The V end lost 5 bases, the J end lost 4 bases, and 13 bases lay between the germline ends. The CDR3 sequence is 14 residues long. Looked up from germline, CDR1 is MNHNS and CDR2 is SASEGT. As regards this clone: Its cognate antigen is unknown.

Sequenced by immunoSEQ multiplex PCR; TCRdb stores in-frame clones only, minus some. The data show around 130,000 clones, over 75% seen once. The V and J genes are TRBV6-1 and TRBJ2-3, with D tentatively TRBD1 or TRBD2 (7 bases each). This TCR derives from a man in his forties with glioma. Source: PBMCs, taken from a glioma patient whose treatment included an IDH1 peptide vaccine. The CDR3 DNA follows: TGTGCCAGCAGTCAGGGGGGGAGCGCAGATACGCAGTATTTT. Translation: CASSQGGSADTQYF.